This T cell receptor (beta chain) was observed in a study of CD4 T cells in relation to SARS-CoV-2 and coronaviruses. Study overall: TCR beta CDR3s were sequenced after roughly 10-day antigen culture of PBMCs. The restricting HLA molecule for shared crossreactive spike epitopes was mapped.

V shed 0 bases, J shed 5 bases, and the junction held 1 base outside the gene matches. The germline V gene has CDR1 SGHRS and CDR2 YFSETQ. This CDR3 comprises 13 residues. Before the COVID-19 pandemic, during about 2011-2019, CD4+ T cells were taken from unexposed donors. Isolation of CD4+ T cells took place after approximately 10 days in culture. Produced via immunoSEQ multiplex PCR; TCRdb's table is partial and in-frame only. There are 20,000 or so clones in the sample; approximately 80% occur only once, and about 16% lies in the top ten. This clone was found a few times. Antigen unknown. Sequencing was carried out using CD4+ T cells from PBMCs, cultured in vitro. This chain joins TRBV5-1 and TRBJ1-1, with 7 bases that match TRBD1. The sequence was obtained from a human donor in good health. DNA for the CDR3: TGCGCCAGCAGCTTGGAACAGGGGACTGAAGCTTTCTTT. Translation gives CASSLEQGTEAFF.